These 32 T cell receptor beta chains were all obtained from the same sample, sequenced in a study of T-cell reconstitution after alpha-beta-depleted transplantation in children. As it was prepared, the TCRbeta library received unique molecular identifiers. Each CDR3 protein is one row after TCRdb ran MiXCR on the PCR reads. The data hold some 300,000 distinct CDR3 sequences, with about a tenth observed a single time. The source material was PBMCs from the stem cell graft donor, sampled from the stem cell graft. These receptors all stem from a human donor who donated a stem cell graft to a child with acute lymphoblastic leukemia.

This sequence joins TRBV7-9 and TRBJ2-1; D is undetermined. CDR3 length: 15 residues. The V end was cut by 4 bases, the J end by 0 bases, with 10 bases between. Germline CDR1 and CDR2: SEHNR and FQNEAQ (reference sequence). As DNA, the CDR3 is TGTGCCAGCAGCTCTGGGATGAGCTCCTACAATGAGCAGTTCTTC. Its translation is CASSSGMSSYNEQFF. The variable domain in full, with the rest retrieved from reference TRBV7-9 and TRBJ2-1, is DTGVSQNPRHKITKRGQNVTFRCDPISEHNRLYWYRQTLGQGPEFLTYFQNEAQLEKSRLLSDRFSAERPKGSFSTLEIQRTEQGDSAMYLCASSSGMSSYNEQFFGPGTRLTVL.

This clonotype came up a few times. V usage is TRBV7-4 and J usage is TRBJ2-1; D ambiguous. Trimming left V 2 bases short and J 5 bases short, with 7 bases between. This CDR3 has 13 residues. Germline loops: CDR1 SGHVT, CDR2 SQSDAQ. The CDR3, as DNA: TGTGCCAGCAGCTTACCTAGACACAATGAGCAGTTCTTC. Amino acids: CASSLPRHNEQFF.

The chain combines TRBV5-1 with TRBJ2-7; a possible D gene is TRBD2 (7 bases). Trimming removed 7 bases from V and 2 bases from J, with 19 bases in between. Germline CDR1 is SGHRS and CDR2 is YFSETQ. This CDR3 is built from 15 residues. The CDR3 loop is CASSIGGPPTYEQYF. The DNA for the CDR3 is TGCGCCAGCTCGATCGGGGGGCCTCCGACCTACGAGCAGTACTTC.

The V gene is TRBV30, the J gene TRBJ2-1; D could derive from TRBD1 or TRBD2 (6 bases each). The length of the CDR3 is 11 residues. The germline V gene has CDR1 GTSNPN and CDR2 SVGIG (reference sequence). V was pared by 3 bases and J by 15 bases, with 15 bases between. CDR3 in DNA: TGTGCCTGGAGCCCGACTAGGGGGACGTTCTTC. The encoded protein is CAWSPTRGTFF.

The chain is built from TRBV12-3 or TRBV12-4 and TRBJ2-1; no clear D gene. V lost 3 bases and J 1 base, leaving 10 bases between the germline ends. The CDR3 sequence is 15 residues long. CDR3 loop: CASSLGIPSYNEQFF. The CDR3, as DNA: TGTGCCAGCAGTTTGGGCATCCCATCCTACAATGAGCAGTTCTTC.

The chain links TRBV20-1 to TRBJ2-4, with TRBD1 identical over 8 bases. The V gene end was trimmed by 5 bases and the J gene end by 5 bases; junction bases not matched to a gene: 8. There are 14 residues in the CDR3. Germline loops: CDR1 DFQATT, CDR2 SNEGSKA (reference sequence). CDR3 loop: CSARAGTGENIQYF. The CDR3 nucleotides read TGCAGTGCTCGCGCCGGGACAGGAGAAAACATTCAGTACTTC.

A few counts support this clonotype. The gene calls are TRBV7-9 and TRBJ1-2, with 8 bases identical to TRBD1. This CDR3 region has 17 residues. Trimming removed 4 bases from V and 2 bases from J; junction bases left unmatched: 12. CDR1 is SEHNR and CDR2 is FQNEAQ in the germline V gene (reference sequence). The CDR3 region is CASSSNRGQVSNYGYTF. In DNA, the CDR3 is TGTGCCAGCAGCTCGAATCGGGGACAGGTCTCAAACTATGGCTACACCTTC.

This clonotype was found a few times. This chain uses TRBV20-1 with TRBJ1-1; the D is unclear. V gave up 1 base and J gave up 7 bases, with 10 bases separating them. The CDR3 runs 12 residues. The V gene's germline CDR1 is DFQATT and CDR2 SNEGSKA (reference sequence). The DNA of the CDR3 is TGCAGTGCTAGAGTAGAGGATTTTGAAGCTTTCTTT. Its protein product is CSARVEDFEAFF.

The chain joins TRBV20-1 to TRBJ2-5; 8 bases align to TRBD2. Germline V gene sequence: CDR1 DFQATT, CDR2 SNEGSKA (reference sequence). V trimming: 6 bases; J trimming: 3 bases; junction bases outside the gene matches: 9. CDR3 size: 14 residues. The CDR3 region has the DNA TGCAGTGCCCGAGAGTGGGGACTAGAAGAGACCCAGTACTTC. This encodes CSAREWGLEETQYF.

The chain recombines TRBV6-6 with TRBJ2-1; possible D gene TRBD2, 5 bases. The V gene's germline CDR1 is MNHNY and CDR2 SVGAGI (reference sequence). The CDR3 length is 13 residues. Trimming took off 5 bases at V and 13 bases at J, with 18 bases between the two ends. The CDR3 loop is CASSPGFPWDQFF. CDR3 nucleotides: TGTGCCAGCAGTCCGGGATTCCCGTGGGATCAGTTCTTC.

This clonotype appeared a few times. The CDR3 DNA sequence: TGCAGTGCTAGAGACGTGGGTGGGAGCTTCAATGAGCAGTTCTTC. As protein: CSARDVGGSFNEQFF. The chain recombines TRBV20-1 with TRBJ2-1, with D maybe TRBD2 (5 bases). Germline V CDR1 and CDR2: DFQATT, SNEGSKA (reference sequence). The CDR3 has 15 amino acids. V lost 0 bases and J lost 6, with 15 bases in between.

The chain uses TRBV6-1 and TRBJ1-5; 7 bases fit TRBD1. The CDR3 has 14 residues. V shed 10 bases, J shed 0 bases, and the junction held 6 bases outside the gene matches. Germline V gene sequence: CDR1 MNHNS, CDR2 SASEGT. The CDR3 here is CAIEQGFSNQPQHF. The DNA for the CDR3 is TGTGCCATCGAACAGGGGTTTAGCAATCAGCCCCAGCATTTT.

This clonotype was counted a few times. The chain has TRBV6-5 and TRBJ2-1; 9 bases align to TRBD2. With V trimmed by 10 bases and J by 4 bases, 17 bases remained unmatched. From germline, CDR1 is MNHEY and CDR2 SVGAGI. CDR3 length: 17 residues. CDR3 bases: TGTGCCACCCACGATCTTTCCGGGACTAGCCATTACAATGAGCAGTTCTTC. This sequence encodes CATHDLSGTSHYNEQFF.

This clonotype has more than one count but fewer than ten. The rearrangement uses TRBV27 and TRBJ2-7, with D unclear. V was cut by 5 bases and J by 0 bases, with 8 bases left in between. The CDR3 consists of 13 residues. Germline loops: CDR1 MNHEY, CDR2 SMNVEV (reference sequence). The CDR3 nucleotides are TGTGCCAGCAGTCACGGTCCCTCCTACGAGCAGTACTTC. Amino acid sequence: CASSHGPSYEQYF.

J is TRBJ2-7 and V is TRBV7-2; D remains unclear. Germline lookup yields CDR1 SGHTA and CDR2 FQGNSA. CDR3 size: 11 residues. V was cut by 3 bases and J by 6 bases, with 6 bases left in between. The CDR3 DNA reads as TGTGCCAGCAGCTTGAGCGCCGAGCAGTACTTC. Protein sequence: CASSLSAEQYF. The full variable domain, rest sourced from reference TRBV7-2 and TRBJ2-7, is GAGVSQSPSNKVTEKGKDVELRCDPISGHTALYWYRQSLGQGLEFLIYFQGNSAPDKSGLPSDRFSAERTGGSVSTLTIQRTQQEDSAVYLCASSLSAEQYFGPGTRLTVT.

This clonotype was picked up many times. The chain couples TRBV5-1 to TRBJ2-3; TRBD2 might be the D (5 bases). In germline, CDR1 is SGHRS, CDR2 YFSETQ. The CDR3 consists of 14 residues. Trimming cost V 4 bases and J 2 bases, with 11 bases left between them. The CDR3 spells CASSTGVVTDTQYF. The CDR3 region has the DNA TGCGCCAGCAGCACCGGGGTCGTCACAGATACGCAGTATTTT.

A few counts support this clonotype. This chain joins TRBV19 and TRBJ2-5, with 9 bases lining up with TRBD2. After removal of 4 bases from V and 5 bases from J, the junction contained 11 bases not matched to a gene. The CDR3 extends over 16 amino acids. Germline V lookup: CDR1 LNHDA, CDR2 SQIVND (reference sequence). CDR3 sequence: CASSTQAGGGWETQYF. The CDR3 DNA is TGTGCCAGTAGTACTCAGGCGGGAGGGGGATGGGAGACCCAGTACTTC.

V gene TRBV20-1 combines with J gene TRBJ2-5, with 7 positions matching TRBD2. CDR1 DFQATT and CDR2 SNEGSKA come from the germline V gene (reference sequence). The ends lost 6 bases at V and 6 bases at J; junction bases unmatched: 16. The CDR3 extends over 15 amino acids. The CDR3: CSAKYKTTSRKTQYF. For the CDR3, the DNA is TGCAGTGCCAAATATAAAACGACTAGCCGCAAGACCCAGTACTTC.

This clonotype was recorded at least ten times. The J gene is TRBJ2-2, the V gene TRBV5-1, with D perhaps matching TRBD2 (6 bases). V lost 0 bases, J lost 4 bases, and 10 bases lay in between. This CDR3 region has 15 residues. CDR1 SGHRS and CDR2 YFSETQ come from the germline V gene. CDR3 bases: TGCGCCAGCAGCTTGGCTCTAGCGCTCACCGGGGAGCTGTTTTTT. Its translation: CASSLALALTGELFF.

This clonotype was found many times. The rearrangement links TRBV3-1 to TRBJ1-4; TRBD1 matches 8 bases. The CDR3 loop spans 14 amino acids. The V and J ends lost 0 bases and 14 bases, in that order; junction bases with no gene match: 8. The germline CDR1 and CDR2 sequences are LGHDT and YNNKEL (reference sequence). The chain's CDR3 is CASSQEYSGQDLFF. As DNA, the CDR3 is TGTGCCAGCAGCCAAGAGTATTCGGGACAGGACCTGTTTTTT.

This clonotype was detected a few times. V gene TRBV5-1 combines with J gene TRBJ2-1, with a possible D match to TRBD1 (6 bases). The V end was cut by 0 bases, the J end by 4 bases, with 17 bases between. Looked up from germline, CDR1 is SGHRS and CDR2 is YFSETQ. This CDR3 has 17 amino acids. The CDR3 DNA sequence: TGCGCCAGCAGCTTGGGCGGCAGGGGAAGGTCTTACAATGAGCAGTTCTTC. Encoded protein: CASSLGGRGRSYNEQFF.

The rearrangement uses TRBV5-1 and TRBJ2-1; 9 bases match TRBD2. The germline V gene encodes CDR1 SGHRS and CDR2 YFSETQ. With V trimmed by 5 bases and J by 11 bases, 14 bases remained unmatched. The length of the CDR3 is 15 residues. The DNA of the CDR3 is TGCGCCAGCAGGAAGACCGGGACTAGCCAGAATCAGCAGTTCTTC. Its translation: CASRKTGTSQNQQFF.

The V and J genes are TRBV5-1 and TRBJ2-7, with a weak D call TRBD2 (5 bases). There are 15 residues in the CDR3. The V and J ends lost 4 bases and 0 bases respectively, with 14 bases between them. From germline, CDR1 is SGHRS and CDR2 YFSETQ. CDR3 DNA: TGCGCCAGCAGCCCAGACTATCGAAGCTCCTACGAGCAGTACTTC. Protein product: CASSPDYRSSYEQYF.

The chain is built from TRBV15 and TRBJ2-7; 8 nucleotides align to TRBD2. Germline V gene lookup returns CDR1 LNHNV and CDR2 YYDKDF (reference sequence). J lost 5 bases, V lost 3 bases, and 12 bases had no gene match. The CDR3 runs to 16 residues. The CDR3 sequence is CATSSPSSGRIHEQYF. CDR3 sequence (DNA): TGTGCCACCAGCAGTCCGTCGAGCGGGAGAATCCACGAGCAGTACTTC.

The chain joins TRBV9 to TRBJ2-3; 14 bases are shared with TRBD2. The CDR3 runs to 17 residues. Germline-derived CDR1 and CDR2 are SGDLS and YYNGEE. Trimming at V came to 4 bases and at J to 4 bases, leaving 8 bases not matched to a gene. CDR3 sequence (DNA): TGTGCCAGCAGCCTCAGAGGACTAGCGGGAGGTGCAGATACGCAGTATTTT. Residues: CASSLRGLAGGADTQYF. The full variable domain, rest sourced from reference TRBV9 and TRBJ2-3, is DSGVTQTPKHLITATGQRVTLRCSPRSGDLSVYWYQQSLDQGLQFLIQYYNGEERAKGNILERFSAQQFPDLHSELNLSSLELGDSALYFCASSLRGLAGGADTQYFGPGTRLTVL.

This clonotype was detected many times. V and J are TRBV20-1 and TRBJ1-1, with no clear D. This CDR3 is built from 11 residues. Trimming removed 6 bases from V and 2 bases from J, with 7 bases in between. Germline V gene sequence: CDR1 DFQATT, CDR2 SNEGSKA (reference sequence). CDR3 DNA sequence: TGCAGTGCAGGCTTTAACACTGAAGCTTTCTTT. It translates to CSAGFNTEAFF.

V usage is TRBV7-9 and J usage is TRBJ2-1, with TRBD2 matching 13 bases. The CDR3 runs to 16 residues. Per the germline V gene, CDR1 is SEHNR and CDR2 is FQNEAQ (reference sequence). The J segment lost 10 bases and the V segment lost 2 bases, leaving 8 bases of the junction unmatched. For the CDR3, the DNA is TGTGCCAGCAGCTTACGGGGGACTAGCGGGATCGACGAGCAGTTCTTC. It translates to CASSLRGTSGIDEQFF.

This clonotype came up many times. J is TRBJ2-6 and V is TRBV7-3; D assignment may be TRBD1 or TRBD2 (5 bases each). Looked up from germline, CDR1 is SGHTA and CDR2 is FQGTGA. Trimming left V 4 bases short and J 0 bases short, with 10 bases between. The length of the CDR3 is 16 residues. The CDR3 sequence: CASSWDPYSGANVLTF. The CDR3 region has the DNA TGTGCCAGCAGCTGGGACCCCTACTCTGGGGCCAACGTCCTGACTTTC.

DNA for the CDR3: TGTGCCAGCAGCCATGACTTAAACCAAGAGACCCAGTACTTC. Amino acids: CASSHDLNQETQYF. This sequence joins TRBV3-1 and TRBJ2-5, with D uncertain. This CDR3 is 14 amino acids long. The germline V gene encodes CDR1 LGHDT and CDR2 YNNKEL (reference sequence). V lost 3 bases and J lost 0, with 8 bases in between.

This clonotype was seen only once. The chain carries TRBV10-3 and TRBJ1-2; D ambiguous. Germline-derived CDR1 and CDR2 are ENHRY and SYGVKD. With 6 bases removed from V and 4 bases from J, the gap between germline ends came to 15 bases. The CDR3 is 14 residues long. CDR3 region: CAIRSVEGIYGYTF. DNA for the CDR3: TGTGCCATCAGATCAGTGGAAGGTATCTATGGCTACACCTTC.

This clonotype was recorded a few times. The chain recombines TRBV5-1 with TRBJ2-3; D not certain. This CDR3 is 15 amino acids long. Per germline, CDR1 SGHRS and CDR2 YFSETQ. V lost 1 base and J lost 4, with 13 bases in between. CDR3 nucleotides: TGCGCCAGCAGCTTGTCCGGGCCACCCTCAGATACGCAGTATTTT. This sequence encodes CASSLSGPPSDTQYF. The variable domain in full, completed from reference TRBV5-1 and TRBJ2-3, reads KAGVTQTPRYLIKTRGQQVTLSCSPISGHRSVSWYQQTPGQGLQFLFEYFSETQRNKGNFPGRFSGRQFSNSRSEMNVSTLELGDSALYLCASSLSGPPSDTQYFGPGTRLTVL.

This clonotype was detected only a few times. The J gene is TRBJ2-1, the V gene TRBV6-5, with 9 bases identical to TRBD2. The J segment lost 6 bases and the V segment lost 4 bases, leaving 10 bases of the junction unmatched. The CDR3 sequence is 16 residues long. Germline CDR1 reads MNHEY; CDR2 reads SVGAGI. In nucleotides, the CDR3 is TGTGCCAGCAGTTCCGCGGGTAGCGGGAGTTTCAATGAGCAGTTCTTC. Its translation: CASSSAGSGSFNEQFF.